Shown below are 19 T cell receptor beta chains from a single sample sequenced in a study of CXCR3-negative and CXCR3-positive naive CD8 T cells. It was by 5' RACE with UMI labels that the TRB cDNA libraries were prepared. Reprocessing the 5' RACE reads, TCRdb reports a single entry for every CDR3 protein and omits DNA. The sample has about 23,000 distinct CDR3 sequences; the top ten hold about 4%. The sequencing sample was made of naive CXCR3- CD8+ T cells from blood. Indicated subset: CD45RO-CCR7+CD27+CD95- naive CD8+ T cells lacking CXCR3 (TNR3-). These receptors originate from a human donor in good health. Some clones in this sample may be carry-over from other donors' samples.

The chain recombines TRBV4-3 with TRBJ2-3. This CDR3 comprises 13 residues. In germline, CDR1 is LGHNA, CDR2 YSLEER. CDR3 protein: CASSQYSTDTQYF.

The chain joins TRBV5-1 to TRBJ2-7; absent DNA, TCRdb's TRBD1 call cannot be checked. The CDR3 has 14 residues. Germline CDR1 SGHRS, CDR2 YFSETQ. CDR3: CASSSTGGHWEQYF.

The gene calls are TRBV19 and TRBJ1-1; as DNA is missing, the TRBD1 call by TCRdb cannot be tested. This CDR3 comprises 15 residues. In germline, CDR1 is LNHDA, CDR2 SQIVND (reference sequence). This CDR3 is CASSIKGLSGVEAFF.

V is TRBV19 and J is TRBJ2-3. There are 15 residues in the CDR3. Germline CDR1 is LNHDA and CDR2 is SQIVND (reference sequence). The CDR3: CASSIDTASTDTQYF.

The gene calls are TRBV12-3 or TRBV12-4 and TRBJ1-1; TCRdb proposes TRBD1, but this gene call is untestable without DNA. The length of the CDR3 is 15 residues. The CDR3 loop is CASSEGGRINTEAFF.

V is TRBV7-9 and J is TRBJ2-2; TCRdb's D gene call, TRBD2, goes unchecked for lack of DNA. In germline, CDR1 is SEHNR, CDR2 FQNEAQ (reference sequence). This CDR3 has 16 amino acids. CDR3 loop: CASSFTPGGNTGELFF.

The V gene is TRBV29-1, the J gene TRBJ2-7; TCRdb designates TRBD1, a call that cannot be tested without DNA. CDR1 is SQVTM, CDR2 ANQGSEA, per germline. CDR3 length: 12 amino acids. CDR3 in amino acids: CSVQGEDYEQYF.

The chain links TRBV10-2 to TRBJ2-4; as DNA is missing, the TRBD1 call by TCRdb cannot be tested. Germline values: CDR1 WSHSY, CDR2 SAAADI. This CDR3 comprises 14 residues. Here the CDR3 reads CASSDPDRGNIQYF.

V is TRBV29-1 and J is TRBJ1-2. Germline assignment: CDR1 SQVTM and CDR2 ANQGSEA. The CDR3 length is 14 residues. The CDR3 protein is CSVEDEDVIHGYTF. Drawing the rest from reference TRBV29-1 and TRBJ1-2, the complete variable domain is SAVISQKPSRDICQRGTSLTIQCQVDSQVTMMFWYRQQPGQSLTLIATANQGSEATYESGFVIDKFPISRPNLTFSTLTVSNMSPEDSSIYLCSVEDEDVIHGYTFGSGTRLTVV.

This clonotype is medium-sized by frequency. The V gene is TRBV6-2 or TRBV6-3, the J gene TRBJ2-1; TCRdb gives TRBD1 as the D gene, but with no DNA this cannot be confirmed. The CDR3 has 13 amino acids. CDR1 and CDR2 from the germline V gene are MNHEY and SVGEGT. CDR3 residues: CASSRTRGDEQFF.

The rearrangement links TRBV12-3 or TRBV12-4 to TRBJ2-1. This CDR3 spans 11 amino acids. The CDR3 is CASQIANEQFF.

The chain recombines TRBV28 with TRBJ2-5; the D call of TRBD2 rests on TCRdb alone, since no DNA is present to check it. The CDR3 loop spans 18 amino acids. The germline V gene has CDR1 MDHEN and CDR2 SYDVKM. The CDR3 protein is CASSPGRALGALQETQYF.

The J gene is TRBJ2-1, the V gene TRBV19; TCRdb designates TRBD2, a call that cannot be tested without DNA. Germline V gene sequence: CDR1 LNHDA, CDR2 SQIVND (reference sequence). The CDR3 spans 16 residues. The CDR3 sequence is CASSPRLAGGHYEQFF.

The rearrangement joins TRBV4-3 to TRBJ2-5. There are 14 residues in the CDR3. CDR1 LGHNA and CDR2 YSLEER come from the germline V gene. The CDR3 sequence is CASSQALLGRTQYF.

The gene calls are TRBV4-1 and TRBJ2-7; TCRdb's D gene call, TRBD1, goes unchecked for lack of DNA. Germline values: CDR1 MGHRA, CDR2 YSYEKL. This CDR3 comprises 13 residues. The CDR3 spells CASSQGAGFEQYF.

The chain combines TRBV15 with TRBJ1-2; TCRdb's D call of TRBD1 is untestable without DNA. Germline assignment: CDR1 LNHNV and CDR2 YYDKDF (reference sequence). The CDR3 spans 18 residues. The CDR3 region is CATSRENPGQGVWYGYTF.

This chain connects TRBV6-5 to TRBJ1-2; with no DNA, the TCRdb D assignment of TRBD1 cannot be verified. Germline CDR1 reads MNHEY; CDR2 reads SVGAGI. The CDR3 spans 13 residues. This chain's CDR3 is CASHMSINYGYTF.

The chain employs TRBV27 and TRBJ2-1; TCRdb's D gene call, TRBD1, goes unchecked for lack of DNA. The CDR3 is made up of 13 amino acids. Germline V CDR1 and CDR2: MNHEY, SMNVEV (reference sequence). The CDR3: CASSMDNYNEQFF.

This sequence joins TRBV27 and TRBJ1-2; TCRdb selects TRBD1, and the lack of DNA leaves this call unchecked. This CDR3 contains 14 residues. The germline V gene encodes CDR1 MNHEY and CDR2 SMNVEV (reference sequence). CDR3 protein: CASSLRGDNYGYTF.